This is a list of T cell receptor beta chains from one sample in a study of blood T cell repertoires in COVID-19. Assay: immunoSEQ multiplex PCR; the TCRdb copy retains only in-frame clones and omits some. The sample holds 110,000 or so clones; roughly 85% are singletons and the top ten take 3% to 3.5%. What was sequenced was peripheral blood. The receptors were gathered from a middle-aged man with acute or convalescent COVID-19. Each CDR3 is given with its conserved first and last residue. Each record gives: clone size, V gene, CDR3 length, D gene, J gene, CDR3 DNA, CDR3 protein. A D gene is named only where the DNA matches it firmly. Size is omitted from some rows. Given values are once, few, many or a class for expanded clones.

clone_size: -
v_call: TRBV6-6
cdr3_length: 14
d_call: TRBD1
j_call: TRBJ1-4
cdr3_nt: TGTGCCAGCAGTTCCGGGACAGGGTTGGAAAAACTGTTTTTT
cdr3_aa: CASSSGTGLEKLFF

clone_size: -
v_call: TRBV7-2
cdr3_length: 13
d_call: -
j_call: TRBJ1-1
cdr3_nt: TGTGCCAGCAGCTTGAACCCGGGGTCTGAAGCTTTCTTT
cdr3_aa: CASSLNPGSEAFF

clone_size: -
v_call: TRBV13
cdr3_length: 14
d_call: TRBD2
j_call: TRBJ2-7
cdr3_nt: TGTGCCAGCAGCTTAGGAGCGGGAACCTACGAGCAGTACTTC
cdr3_aa: CASSLGAGTYEQYF

clone_size: -
v_call: TRBV11-2
cdr3_length: 14
d_call: -
j_call: TRBJ2-2
cdr3_nt: TGTGCCAGCAGCTTAGTGAGGAACACCGGGGAGCTGTTTTTT
cdr3_aa: CASSLVRNTGELFF

clone_size: -
v_call: TRBV11-2
cdr3_length: 15
d_call: TRBD1
j_call: TRBJ2-7
cdr3_nt: TGTGCCAGCAGCCCTCCCGGGACAGGGGGCTACGAGCAGTACTTC
cdr3_aa: CASSPPGTGGYEQYF

clone_size: -
v_call: TRBV6-5
cdr3_length: 15
d_call: TRBD1
j_call: TRBJ2-5
cdr3_nt: TGTGCCAGCAGTCTCGGACAGGGGGCGGGAGAGACCCAGTACTTC
cdr3_aa: CASSLGQGAGETQYF

clone_size: -
v_call: TRBV11-2
cdr3_length: 15
d_call: TRBD2
j_call: TRBJ2-7
cdr3_nt: TGTGCCAGCAGAAGGGGACTAGCGGGACCGTACGAGCAGTACTTC
cdr3_aa: CASRRGLAGPYEQYF

clone_size: -
v_call: TRBV7-3
cdr3_length: 14
d_call: TRBD1
j_call: TRBJ2-1
cdr3_nt: TGTGCCAGCAGCTTAAGGGGACAGTACAATGAGCAGTTCTTC
cdr3_aa: CASSLRGQYNEQFF

clone_size: -
v_call: TRBV11-2
cdr3_length: 17
d_call: TRBD1
j_call: TRBJ2-3
cdr3_nt: TGTGCCAGCAGCTTGGAAACGGACAGGGGTAGGCGAGATACGCAGTATTTT
cdr3_aa: CASSLETDRGRRDTQYF

clone_size: few
v_call: TRBV2
cdr3_length: 13
d_call: -
j_call: TRBJ2-1
cdr3_nt: TGTGCCAGCAATGAGAACACCTACAATGAGCAGTTCTTC
cdr3_aa: CASNENTYNEQFF

clone_size: -
v_call: TRBV2
cdr3_length: 13
d_call: TRBD1
j_call: TRBJ1-1
cdr3_nt: TGTGCCAGCAGACGACAGGGGGGAGGGGGAGCTTTCTTT
cdr3_aa: CASRRQGGGGAFF

clone_size: -
v_call: TRBV2
cdr3_length: 12
d_call: -
j_call: TRBJ1-2
cdr3_nt: TGTGCCAGCGAACAGGACAGAGATGGCTACACCTTC
cdr3_aa: CASEQDRDGYTF

clone_size: -
v_call: TRBV5-6
cdr3_length: 15
d_call: TRBD1
j_call: TRBJ2-1
cdr3_nt: TGTGCCAGCAGCTTTAGGGACAGGGGTGGCAATGAGCAGTTCTTC
cdr3_aa: CASSFRDRGGNEQFF

clone_size: -
v_call: TRBV6-1
cdr3_length: 17
d_call: TRBD1
j_call: TRBJ1-5
cdr3_nt: TGTGCCAGCAGTGGCAAGGACAGGGACGGAAGGGATCAGCCCCAGCATTTT
cdr3_aa: CASSGKDRDGRDQPQHF

clone_size: -
v_call: TRBV3-1/TRBV3-2
cdr3_length: 15
d_call: TRBD1
j_call: TRBJ1-4
cdr3_nt: TGTGCCAGCAGCCGCATGACAGGGGTTAATGAAAAACTGTTTTTT
cdr3_aa: CASSRMTGVNEKLFF

clone_size: few
v_call: TRBV14
cdr3_length: 14
d_call: TRBD2
j_call: TRBJ2-5
cdr3_nt: TGTGCCAGCAGTCCACCGGGACTAGGGGAGACCCAGTACTTC
cdr3_aa: CASSPPGLGETQYF

clone_size: once
v_call: TRBV24-1
cdr3_length: 17
d_call: TRBD2
j_call: TRBJ2-2
cdr3_nt: TGTGCCACCGAACCAGGGACTAGCGGGGCCTACACCGGGGAGCTGTTTTTT
cdr3_aa: CATEPGTSGAYTGELFF